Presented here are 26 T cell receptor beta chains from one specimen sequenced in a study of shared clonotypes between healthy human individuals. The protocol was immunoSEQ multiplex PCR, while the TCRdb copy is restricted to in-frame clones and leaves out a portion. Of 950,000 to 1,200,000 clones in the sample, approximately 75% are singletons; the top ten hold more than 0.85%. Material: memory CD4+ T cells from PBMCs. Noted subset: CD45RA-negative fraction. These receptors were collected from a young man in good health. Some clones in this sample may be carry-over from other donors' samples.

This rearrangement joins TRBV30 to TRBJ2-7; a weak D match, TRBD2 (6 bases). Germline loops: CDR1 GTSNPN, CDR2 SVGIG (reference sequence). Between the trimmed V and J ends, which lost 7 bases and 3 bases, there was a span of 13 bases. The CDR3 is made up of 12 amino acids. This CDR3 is CASRGRGYEQYF. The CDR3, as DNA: TGTGCCTCTCGCGGGCGGGGCTACGAGCAGTACTTC. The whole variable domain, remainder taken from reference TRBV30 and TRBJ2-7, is SQTIHQWPATLVQPVGSPLSLECTVEGTSNPNLYWYRQAAGRGLQLLFYSVGIGQISSEVPQNLSASRPQDRQFILSSKKLLLSDSGFYLCASRGRGYEQYFGPGTRLTVT.

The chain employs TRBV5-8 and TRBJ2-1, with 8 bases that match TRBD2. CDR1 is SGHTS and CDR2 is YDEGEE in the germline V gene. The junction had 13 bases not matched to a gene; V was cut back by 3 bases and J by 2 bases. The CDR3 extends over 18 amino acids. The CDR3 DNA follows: TGTGCCAGCAGCTCAAAGTCATGGATAGCGGGACCCTACAATGAGCAGTTCTTC. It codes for CASSSKSWIAGPYNEQFF.

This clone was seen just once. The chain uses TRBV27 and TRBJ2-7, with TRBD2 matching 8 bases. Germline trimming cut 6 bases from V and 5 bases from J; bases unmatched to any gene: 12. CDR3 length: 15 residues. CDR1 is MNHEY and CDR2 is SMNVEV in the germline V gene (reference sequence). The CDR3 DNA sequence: TGTGCCAGCAGGGGGGGGGCGGGACTAGTCGACGAGCAGTACTTC. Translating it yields CASRGGAGLVDEQYF.

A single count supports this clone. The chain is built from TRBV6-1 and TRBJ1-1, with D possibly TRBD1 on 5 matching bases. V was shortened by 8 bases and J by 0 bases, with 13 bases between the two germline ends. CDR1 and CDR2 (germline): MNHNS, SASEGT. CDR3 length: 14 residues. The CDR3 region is CASGSGTVNTEAFF. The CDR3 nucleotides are TGTGCCAGCGGGTCCGGGACGGTGAACACTGAAGCTTTCTTT.

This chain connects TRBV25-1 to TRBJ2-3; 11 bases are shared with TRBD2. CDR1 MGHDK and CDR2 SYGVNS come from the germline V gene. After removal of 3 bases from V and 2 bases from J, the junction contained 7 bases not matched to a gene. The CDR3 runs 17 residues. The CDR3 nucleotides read TGTGCCAGCAGTGATCCCCGACTAGCGGGGAACACAGATACGCAGTATTTT. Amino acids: CASSDPRLAGNTDTQYF.

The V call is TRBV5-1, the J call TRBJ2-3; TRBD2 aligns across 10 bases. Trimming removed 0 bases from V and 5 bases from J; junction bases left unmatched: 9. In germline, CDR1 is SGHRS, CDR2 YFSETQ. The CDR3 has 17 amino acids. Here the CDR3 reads CASSLAASGRGIDTQYF. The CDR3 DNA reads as TGCGCCAGCAGCTTGGCTGCTAGCGGGAGAGGTATAGATACGCAGTATTTT.

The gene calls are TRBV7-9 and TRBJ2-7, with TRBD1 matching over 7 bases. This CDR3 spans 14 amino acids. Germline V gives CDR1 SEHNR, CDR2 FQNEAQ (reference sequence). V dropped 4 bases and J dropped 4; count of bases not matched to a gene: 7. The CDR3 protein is CASSSDRVPYEQYF. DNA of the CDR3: TGTGCCAGCAGCTCAGACAGGGTTCCGTACGAGCAGTACTTC.

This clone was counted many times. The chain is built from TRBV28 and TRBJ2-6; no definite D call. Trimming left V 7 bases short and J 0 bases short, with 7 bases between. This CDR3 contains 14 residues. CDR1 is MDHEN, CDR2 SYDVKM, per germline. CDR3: CASTHFSGANVLTF. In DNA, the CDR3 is TGTGCCAGCACCCATTTCTCTGGGGCCAACGTCCTGACTTTC.

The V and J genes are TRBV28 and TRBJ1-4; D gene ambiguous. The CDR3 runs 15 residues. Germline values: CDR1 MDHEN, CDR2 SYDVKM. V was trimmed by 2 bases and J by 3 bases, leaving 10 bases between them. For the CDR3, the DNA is TGTGCCAGCAGTTTACTTCCCAGATCTAATGAAAAACTGTTTTTT. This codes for CASSLLPRSNEKLFF.

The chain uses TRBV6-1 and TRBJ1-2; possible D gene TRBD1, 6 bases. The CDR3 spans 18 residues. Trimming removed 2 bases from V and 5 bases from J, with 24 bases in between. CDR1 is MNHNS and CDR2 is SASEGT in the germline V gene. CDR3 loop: CASSERGGSLNSPYGYTF. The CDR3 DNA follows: TGTGCCAGCAGTGAAAGGGGGGGCAGCCTGAATTCCCCTTATGGCTACACCTTC.

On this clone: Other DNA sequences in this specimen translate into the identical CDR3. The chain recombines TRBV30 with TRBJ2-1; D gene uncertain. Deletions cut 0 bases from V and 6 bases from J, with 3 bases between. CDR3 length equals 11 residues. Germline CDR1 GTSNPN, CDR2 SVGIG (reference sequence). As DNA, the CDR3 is TGTGCCTGGAGTGTGAGCAATGAGCAGTTCTTC. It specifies CAWSVSNEQFF.

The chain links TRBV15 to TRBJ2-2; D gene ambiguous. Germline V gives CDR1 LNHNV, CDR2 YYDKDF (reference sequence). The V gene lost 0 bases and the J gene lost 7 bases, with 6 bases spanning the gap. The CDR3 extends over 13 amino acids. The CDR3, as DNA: TGTGCCACCAGCAGAGATCCCAGCGGGGAGCTGTTTTTT. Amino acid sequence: CATSRDPSGELFF.

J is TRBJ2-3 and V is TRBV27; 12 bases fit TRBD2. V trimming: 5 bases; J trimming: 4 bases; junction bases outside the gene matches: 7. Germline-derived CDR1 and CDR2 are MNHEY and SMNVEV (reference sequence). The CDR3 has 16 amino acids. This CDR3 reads CASSASSGRASDTQYF. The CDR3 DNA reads TGTGCCAGCAGTGCCTCTAGCGGGAGGGCGTCAGATACGCAGTATTTT.

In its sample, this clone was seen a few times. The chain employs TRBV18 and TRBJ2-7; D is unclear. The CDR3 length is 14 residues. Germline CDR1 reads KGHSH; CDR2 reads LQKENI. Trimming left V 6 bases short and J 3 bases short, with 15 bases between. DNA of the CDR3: TGTGCCAGCTCCCCTTACTGGGCCGACTACGAGCAGTACTTC. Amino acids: CASSPYWADYEQYF.

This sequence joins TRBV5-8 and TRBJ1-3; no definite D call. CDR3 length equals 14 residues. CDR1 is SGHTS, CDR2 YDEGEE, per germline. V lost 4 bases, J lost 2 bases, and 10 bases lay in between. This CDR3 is CASSHVVPGNTIYF. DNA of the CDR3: TGTGCCAGCAGCCACGTCGTTCCTGGAAACACCATATATTTT.

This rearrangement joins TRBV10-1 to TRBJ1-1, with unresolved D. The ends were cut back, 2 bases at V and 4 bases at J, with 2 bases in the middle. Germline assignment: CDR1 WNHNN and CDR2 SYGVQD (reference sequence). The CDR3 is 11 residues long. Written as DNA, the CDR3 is TGCGCCAGCAGTGAGGGCACTGAAGCTTTCTTT. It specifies CASSEGTEAFF.

CDR3 nucleotide sequence: TGTGCCAGTAGTATTCTCGGTGAGGGACAGGGGTCCCAGTACTTC. Translated, it gives CASSILGEGQGSQYF. The gene calls are TRBV19 and TRBJ2-5; TRBD1 matches 10 bases. The CDR3 runs to 15 residues. Germline-derived CDR1 and CDR2 are LNHDA and SQIVND (reference sequence). V lost 3 bases, J lost 9 bases, and 10 bases stayed unmatched.

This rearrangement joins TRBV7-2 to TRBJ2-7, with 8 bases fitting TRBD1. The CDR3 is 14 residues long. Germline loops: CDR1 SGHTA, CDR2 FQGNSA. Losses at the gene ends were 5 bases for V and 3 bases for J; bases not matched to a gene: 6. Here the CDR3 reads CASSTGQGNYEQYF. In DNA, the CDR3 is TGTGCCAGCAGCACCGGACAGGGAAACTACGAGCAGTACTTC.

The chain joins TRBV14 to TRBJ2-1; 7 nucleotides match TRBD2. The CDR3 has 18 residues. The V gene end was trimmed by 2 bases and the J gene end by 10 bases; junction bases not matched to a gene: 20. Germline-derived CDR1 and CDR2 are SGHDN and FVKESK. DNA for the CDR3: TGTGCCAGCAGCCAAATAGGGCGAGGACTAGGAACGTTCTCGGAGCAGTTCTTC. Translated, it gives CASSQIGRGLGTFSEQFF. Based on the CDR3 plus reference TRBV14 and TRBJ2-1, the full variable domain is EAGVTQFPSHSVIEKGQTVTLRCDPISGHDNLYWYRRVMGKEIKFLLHFVKESKQDESGMPNNRFLAERTGGTYSTLKVQPAELEDSGVYFCASSQIGRGLGTFSEQFFGPGTRLTVL.

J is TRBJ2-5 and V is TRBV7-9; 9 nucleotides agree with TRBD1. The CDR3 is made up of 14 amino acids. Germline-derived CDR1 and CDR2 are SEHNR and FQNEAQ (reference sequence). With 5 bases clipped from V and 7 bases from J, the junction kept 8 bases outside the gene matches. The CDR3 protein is CASSQGQGRVTQYF. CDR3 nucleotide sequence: TGTGCCAGCAGCCAGGGACAGGGTCGTGTGACCCAGTACTTC.

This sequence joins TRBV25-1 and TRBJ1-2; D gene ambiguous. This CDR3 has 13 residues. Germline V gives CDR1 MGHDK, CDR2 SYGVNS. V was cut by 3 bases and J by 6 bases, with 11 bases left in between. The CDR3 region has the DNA TGTGCCAGCAGTGAGAGGTTTTTCGATGGCTACACCTTC. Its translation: CASSERFFDGYTF.

Here the CDR3 reads CASSGAETYGYTF. The CDR3 coding sequence is TGTGCCAGCAGCGGGGCAGAGACCTATGGCTACACCTTC. The chain employs TRBV9 and TRBJ1-2; no definite D call. This CDR3 is 13 amino acids long. Germline-derived CDR1 and CDR2 are SGDLS and YYNGEE. V was shortened by 3 bases and J by 4 bases, with 10 bases between the two germline ends.

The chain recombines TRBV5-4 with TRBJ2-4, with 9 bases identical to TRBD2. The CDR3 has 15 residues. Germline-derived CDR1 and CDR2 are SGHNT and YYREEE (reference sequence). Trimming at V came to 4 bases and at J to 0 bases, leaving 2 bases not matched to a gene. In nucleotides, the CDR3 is TGTGCCAGCAGCCCTAGCGGGATAGCCAAAAACATTCAGTACTTC. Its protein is CASSPSGIAKNIQYF.

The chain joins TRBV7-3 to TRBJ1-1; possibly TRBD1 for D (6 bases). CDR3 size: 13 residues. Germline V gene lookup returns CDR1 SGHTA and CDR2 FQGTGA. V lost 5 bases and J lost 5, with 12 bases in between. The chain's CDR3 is CASSQLGGTEAFF. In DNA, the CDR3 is TGTGCCAGCAGCCAATTAGGGGGAACTGAAGCTTTCTTT.

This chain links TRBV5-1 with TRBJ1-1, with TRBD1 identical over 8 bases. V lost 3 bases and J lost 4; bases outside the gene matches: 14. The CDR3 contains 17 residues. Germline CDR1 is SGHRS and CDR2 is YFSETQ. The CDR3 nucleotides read TGCGCCAGCAGCTCAACCAAAGGAACAGGGGGGGTCACTGAAGCTTTCTTT. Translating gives CASSSTKGTGGVTEAFF.

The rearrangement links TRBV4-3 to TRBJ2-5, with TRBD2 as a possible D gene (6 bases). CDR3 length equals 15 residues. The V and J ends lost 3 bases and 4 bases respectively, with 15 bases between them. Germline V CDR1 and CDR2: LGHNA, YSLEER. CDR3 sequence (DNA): TGCGCCAGCAGCCATCGTCCGGGAGTCGGAGAGACCCAGTACTTC. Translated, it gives CASSHRPGVGETQYF.